This T cell receptor (beta chain) came from a study of control samples from healthy donors and cancer patients. Per the germline V gene, CDR1 is SQVTM and CDR2 is ANQGSEA. V was clipped by 0 bases and J by 6 bases, with 9 bases between them. The CDR3 runs 12 residues. Sequencing used immunoSEQ multiplex PCR; TCRdb keeps in-frame clones, though not all of them. The sample records 150,000 to 200,000 clones, approximately 90% being singletons. The sequence came from a woman younger than 45 in good health. Sequencing was carried out using blood. The chain employs TRBV29-1 and TRBJ2-7; D is undetermined. CDR3 in amino acids: CSVEDSTSEQYF. CDR3 nucleotide sequence: TGCAGCGTTGAAGATAGCACCTCCGAGCAGTACTTC.